This T cell receptor beta chain was found in a study of T-cell reconstitution after alpha-beta-depleted transplantation in children. Germline CDR1 LGHDT, CDR2 YNNKEL (reference sequence). The CDR3 is made up of 18 amino acids. V lost 0 bases, J lost 4 bases, and 11 bases stayed unmatched. Construction of the TCRbeta library involved unique molecular identifiers. TCRdb passed the PCR reads through MiXCR, listing each CDR3 protein once. The table includes around 800,000 distinct CDR3 sequences, 16% detected once. Source: PBMCs, mostly from graft donor cells, taken 360 days after TCRalphabeta/CD19-depleted stem cell transplant. This TCR came from a male patient aged 10-17 years who had a stem cell transplant for acute lymphoblastic leukemia, so the T cells may come from the graft donor. The chain recombines TRBV3-1 with TRBJ1-5, with 8 bases that match TRBD1. The CDR3 spells CASSQELVTGARNQPQHF. The DNA of the CDR3 is TGTGCCAGCAGCCAAGAATTAGTGACAGGGGCGAGAAATCAGCCCCAGCATTTT. Filled out from reference TRBV3-1 and TRBJ1-5, the complete variable domain reads DTAVSQTPKYLVTQMGNDKSIKCEQNLGHDTMYWYKQDSKKFLKIMFSYNNKELIINETVPNRFSPKSPDKAHLNLHINSLELGDSAVYFCASSQELVTGARNQPQHFGDGTRLSIL.